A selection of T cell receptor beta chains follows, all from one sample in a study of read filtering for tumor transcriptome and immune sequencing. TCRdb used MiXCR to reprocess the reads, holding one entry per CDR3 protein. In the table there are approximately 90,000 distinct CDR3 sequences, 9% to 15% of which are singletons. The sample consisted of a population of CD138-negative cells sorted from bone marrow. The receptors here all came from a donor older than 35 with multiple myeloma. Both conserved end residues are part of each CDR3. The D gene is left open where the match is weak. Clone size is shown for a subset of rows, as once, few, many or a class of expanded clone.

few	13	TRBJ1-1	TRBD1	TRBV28	TGTGCCAGTTCCCGCAGGGGGTACACTGGAGCTTTCTTT	CASSRRGYTGAFF
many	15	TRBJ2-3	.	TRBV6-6	TGTGCCAGCAGGGGATTCAGCGTCGGCTCAGATACGCAGTATTTT	CASRGFSVGSDTQYF
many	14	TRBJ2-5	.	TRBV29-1	TGCAGCGTCGGCCAGGGGAGCGGGCAAGAGACCCAGTACTTC	CSVGQGSGQETQYF
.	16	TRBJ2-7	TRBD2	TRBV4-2	TGTGCCAGCAGCCAAGATTCCGGCGGGAGTTCGAACGAGCAGTACTTC	CASSQDSGGSSNEQYF
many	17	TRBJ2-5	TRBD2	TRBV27	TGTGCCAGCAGTTTATATGGCGGGAGGGGGAACCAAGAGACCCAGTACTTC	CASSLYGGRGNQETQYF
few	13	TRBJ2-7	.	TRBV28	TGTGCCAGCACCAAAGGAGCAGACTACGAGCAGTACTTC	CASTKGADYEQYF
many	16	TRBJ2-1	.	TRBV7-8	TGTGCCAGCAGATATAGGTCGGGGGTAGCCTACAATGAGCAGTTCTTC	CASRYRSGVAYNEQFF
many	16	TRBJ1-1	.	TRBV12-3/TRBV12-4	TGTGCCAGCAGTGCACCCACGGGACGGGTGAACACTGAAGCTTTCTTT	CASSAPTGRVNTEAFF
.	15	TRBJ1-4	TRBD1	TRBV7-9	TGTGCCAGCAGCCGGACCGGGACAGGGGATGAAAAACTGTTTTTT	CASSRTGTGDEKLFF
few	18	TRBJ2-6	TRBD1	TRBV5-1	TGCGCCAGCAGCTACATGGGACAGGGGGCGCGAGGGGCCAACGTCCTGACTTTC	CASSYMGQGARGANVLTF
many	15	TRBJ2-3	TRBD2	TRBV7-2	TGTGCCAACCAGCCTAGCGGTTCTAGCACAGATACGCAGTATTTT	CANQPSGSSTDTQYF
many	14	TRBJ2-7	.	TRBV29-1	TGCAGCGCAGCAGACCCAAGCGGTAGCTACGAGCAGTACTTC	CSAADPSGSYEQYF
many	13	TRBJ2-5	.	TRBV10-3	TGTGCCATCAGTGTGGGGGGTTTGGAGACCCAGTACTTC	CAISVGGLETQYF
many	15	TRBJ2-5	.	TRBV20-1	TGCAGTGCTAGAGATGCAGGGTTGGCACAAGAGACCCAGTACTTC	CSARDAGLAQETQYF
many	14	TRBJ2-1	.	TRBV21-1	TGTGCCAGTGGGGCAGGGGACTCCTACAATGAGCAGTTCTTC	CASGAGDSYNEQFF
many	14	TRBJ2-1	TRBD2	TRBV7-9	TGTGCCAGCAGTTTAAGCGGGAACAACAATGAGCAGTTCTTC	CASSLSGNNNEQFF
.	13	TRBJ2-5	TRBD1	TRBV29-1	TGCAGCGTTGGGGGACAGGGGGGCGAGACCCAGGACTTC	CSVGGQGGETQDF
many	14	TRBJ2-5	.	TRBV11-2	TGTGCCAGCAGCTTCACAGGAGTCCAAGAGACCCAGTACTTC	CASSFTGVQETQYF
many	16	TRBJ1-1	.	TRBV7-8	TGTGCCAGCAGCTTAGGCGTAGGTCCAGCCAACACTGAAGCTTTCTTT	CASSLGVGPANTEAFF
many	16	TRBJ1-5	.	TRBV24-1	TGTGCCACCAGTGATTCTATTGTCTGGATCAATCAGCCCCAGCATTTT	CATSDSIVWINQPQHF
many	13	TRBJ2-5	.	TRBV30	TGTGCCTGGAGTGCACAGGCGCAAGAGACCCAGTACTTC	CAWSAQAQETQYF
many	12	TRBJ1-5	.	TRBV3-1	TGTGCCAGCAGCCAAGGAGTACAGCCCCAGCATTTT	CASSQGVQPQHF
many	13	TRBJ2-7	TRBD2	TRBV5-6	TGTGCCAGCAGCTTGGGGGGCGGGACTAGCAGTTCCTTC	CASSLGGGTSSSF
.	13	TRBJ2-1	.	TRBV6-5	TGTGCCAGCAGTTACAATGGATACAATGGGCAGTCCTTC	CASSYNGYNGQSF
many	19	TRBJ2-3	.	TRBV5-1	TGCGCCGGCAGCTCAACGCAGGGAGGAAGCGGGCGCAACACAGATACGCAGTATTTT	CAGSSTQGGSGRNTDTQYF
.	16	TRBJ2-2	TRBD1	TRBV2	TGTGCCAGCAGCTTGGGACAGGGGGCTTTCACCGGGGAGCTGTTTTTT	CASSLGQGAFTGELFF
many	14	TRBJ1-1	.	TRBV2	TGTGCCAGCAGGAGGACAGATTTGAACACTGAAGCTTTCTTT	CASRRTDLNTEAFF
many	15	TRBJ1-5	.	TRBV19	TGTGCCAGTAGTATGAGGTTCAGAGGCAATCAGCCCCAGCATTTT	CASSMRFRGNQPQHF
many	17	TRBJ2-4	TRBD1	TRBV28	TGTGCCAGCAGTTCCCAGGGACAGGGGAACGCCAAAAACATTCAGTACTTC	CASSSQGQGNAKNIQYF
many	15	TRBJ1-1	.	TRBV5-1	TGCGCCAGCAGCTTGGAGACAGGCTTGAACACTGAAGCTTTCTTT	CASSLETGLNTEAFF
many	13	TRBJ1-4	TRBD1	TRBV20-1	TGCAGTGCTAGGACAGGGGGGGATGAAAAACTGTTTTTT	CSARTGGDEKLFF
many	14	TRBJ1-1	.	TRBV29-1	TGCAGCGTTGCAATGGTGGGGTGGTACACTGAAGCTTTCTTT	CSVAMVGWYTEAFF
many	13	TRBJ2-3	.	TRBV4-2	TGTGCCAGCAGCCAAGGGGTATCGGATACGCAGTATTTT	CASSQGVSDTQYF
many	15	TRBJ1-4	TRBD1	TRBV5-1	TGCGCCAGCAGCTTAGACAGGGTCCTTAATGAAAAACTGTTTTTT	CASSLDRVLNEKLFF
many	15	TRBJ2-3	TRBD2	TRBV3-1	TGTGCCAGCAGCCCGAGCGGGAGGCCCACAGATACGCAGTATTTT	CASSPSGRPTDTQYF
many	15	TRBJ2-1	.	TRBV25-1	TGTGCCAGCAGTGACCCCAGACTTCCCTACAATGAGCAGTTCTTC	CASSDPRLPYNEQFF
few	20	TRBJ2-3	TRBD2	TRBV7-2	TGTGCCAGCAGCTTAAGGCTTCGGGGGTCTAGCGGGAGTAGCACAGATACGCAGTATTTT	CASSLRLRGSSGSSTDTQYF
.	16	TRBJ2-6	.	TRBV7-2	TGTGCCAGCAGCCTCGAGGGAAGAACTGGGGCCAACGTCCTGACTTTC	CASSLEGRTGANVLTF
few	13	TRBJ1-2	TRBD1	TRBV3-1	TGTGCCAGCAGTCAGACAGGGGAGTATGGCTACACCTTC	CASSQTGEYGYTF
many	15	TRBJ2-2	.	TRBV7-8	TGTGCCAGCAGCTTTGAGGGGCTTGGCACCGGGGAGCTGTTTTTT	CASSFEGLGTGELFF
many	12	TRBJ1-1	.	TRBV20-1	TGCAGTGCCGGACCGGGAAACACTGAAGCTTTCTTT	CSAGPGNTEAFF
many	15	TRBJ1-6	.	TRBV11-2	TGTGCCAGCAGCTTAAGCACAGGACCCAATTCACCCCTCCACTTT	CASSLSTGPNSPLHF
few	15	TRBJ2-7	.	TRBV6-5	TGTGCCAGCAGCTCCGGGGCCCTCGAATCCTACGAGCAGTACTTC	CASSSGALESYEQYF
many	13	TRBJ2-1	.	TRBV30	TGTCTCCCGCGGGGTAGCTCCTACAATGGGCAGTTCTTC	CLPRGSSYNGQFF
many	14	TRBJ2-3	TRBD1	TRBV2	TGTGCCAGCCGACAGGGGACTAGCACAGATACGCAGTATTTT	CASRQGTSTDTQYF
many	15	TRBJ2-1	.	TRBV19	TGTGCCAGTACCCTCAGGGGCCCCTCCTACAATGAGCAGTTCTTC	CASTLRGPSYNEQFF
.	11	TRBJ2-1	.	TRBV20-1	TGCAGTGCTAAATCCTACAATGAGCAGTTCTTC	CSAKSYNEQFF
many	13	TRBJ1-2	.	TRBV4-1	TGCGCCAGCAGCCAAGAAAACAGCTATGGCTACACCTTC	CASSQENSYGYTF
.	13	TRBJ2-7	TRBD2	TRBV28	TGTGCCAGCCTTAGCGGGGATGCCTACGAGCAGTACTTC	CASLSGDAYEQYF
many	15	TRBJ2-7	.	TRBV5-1	TGCGCCAGCAGCTTGGCCCAGTACAGGGTCGACGAGCAGTACTTC	CASSLAQYRVDEQYF
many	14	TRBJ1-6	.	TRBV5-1	TGCGCCAGCAGCCCCGGACAATTTAATTCACCCCTCCACTTT	CASSPGQFNSPLHF
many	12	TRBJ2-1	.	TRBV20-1	TGCAGTGCTAGCCGGGGACTCCCCTTCCAGTTCTTC	CSASRGLPFQFF
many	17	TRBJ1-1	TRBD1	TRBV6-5	TGTGCCAGCAGTGCTACGTTCGGGACAGGGGTGAACACTGAAGCTTTCTTT	CASSATFGTGVNTEAFF
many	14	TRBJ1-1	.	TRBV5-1	TGCGCCAGCAGCTTGGGTCCATCCAGCCCTGAAGCTTTCTTT	CASSLGPSSPEAFF
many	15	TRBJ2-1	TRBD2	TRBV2	TGTGCCAGCAGTCTTAGCGGGGCCTCCTACAATGAGCAGTTCTTC	CASSLSGASYNEQFF
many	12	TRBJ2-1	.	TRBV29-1	TGCAGCGCCAAGGGCATTTACAATGAGCAGTTCTTC	CSAKGIYNEQFF
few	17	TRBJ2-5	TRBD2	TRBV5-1	TGCGCCAGCAGCCCGGGACTAGCGGTCTCCTTGCGGGAGACCCAGTACTTC	CASSPGLAVSLRETQYF
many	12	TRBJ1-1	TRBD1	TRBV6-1	TGTGCCAGCAGTCAGGGGGGCACTGAAGCTTTCTTT	CASSQGGTEAFF
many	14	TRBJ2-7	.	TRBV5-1	TGCGCCAGCAGCTTGGACAGTCCGCTTCTCGAGCAGTACTTC	CASSLDSPLLEQYF